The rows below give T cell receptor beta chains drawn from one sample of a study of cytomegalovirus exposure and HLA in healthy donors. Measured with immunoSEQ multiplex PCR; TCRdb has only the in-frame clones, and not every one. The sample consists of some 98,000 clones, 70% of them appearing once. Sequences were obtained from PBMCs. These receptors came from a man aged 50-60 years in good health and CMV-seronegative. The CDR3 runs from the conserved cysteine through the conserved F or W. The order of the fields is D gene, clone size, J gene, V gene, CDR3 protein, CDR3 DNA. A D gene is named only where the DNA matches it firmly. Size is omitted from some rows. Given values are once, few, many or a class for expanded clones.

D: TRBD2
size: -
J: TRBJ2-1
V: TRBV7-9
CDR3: CATQPPGLAQHNEQFF
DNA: TGTGCCACCCAACCCCCGGGACTAGCGCAACACAATGAGCAGTTCTTC

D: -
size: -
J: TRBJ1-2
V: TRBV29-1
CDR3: CSVDLGAYDGYTF
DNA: TGCAGCGTTGACCTGGGGGCGTATGATGGCTACACCTTC

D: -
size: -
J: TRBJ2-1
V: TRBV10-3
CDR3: CAISEWGASSYNEQFF
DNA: TGTGCCATCAGTGAGTGGGGAGCGAGCTCCTACAATGAGCAGTTCTTC

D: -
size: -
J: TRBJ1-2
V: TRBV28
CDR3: CASSFGSRGLGYTF
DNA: TGTGCCAGCAGTTTTGGATCGAGAGGGCTTGGCTACACCTTC

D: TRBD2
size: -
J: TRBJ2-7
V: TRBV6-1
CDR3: CASSEASGGGYEQYF
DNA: TGTGCCAGCAGTGAAGCTTCGGGGGGTGGGTACGAGCAGTACTTC

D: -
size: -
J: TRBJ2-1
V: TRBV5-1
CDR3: CASSLSGTGYNEQFF
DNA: TGCGCCAGCAGCTTGAGCGGGACAGGCTACAATGAGCAGTTCTTC

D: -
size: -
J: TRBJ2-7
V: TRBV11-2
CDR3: CASSFVDRPSYEQYF
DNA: TGTGCCAGCAGCTTCGTGGACAGACCATCCTACGAGCAGTACTTC

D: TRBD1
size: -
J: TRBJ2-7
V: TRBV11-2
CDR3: CASSYTRTGTYEQYF
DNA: TGTGCCAGCAGCTACACAAGGACAGGGACCTACGAGCAGTACTTC

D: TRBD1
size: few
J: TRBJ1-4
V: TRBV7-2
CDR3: CASSARTGFVATNEKLFF
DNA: TGTGCCAGCAGCGCCCGGACAGGGTTTGTAGCAACTAATGAAAAACTGTTTTTT

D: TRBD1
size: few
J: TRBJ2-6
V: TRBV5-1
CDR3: CASSLGGTGANVLTF
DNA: TGCGCCAGCAGCCTAGGGGGCACCGGGGCCAACGTCCTGACTTTC

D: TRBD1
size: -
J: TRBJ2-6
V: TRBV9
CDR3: CASSVARGTVSGANVLTF
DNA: TGTGCCAGCAGCGTAGCTCGTGGGACAGTCTCTGGGGCCAACGTCCTGACTTTC

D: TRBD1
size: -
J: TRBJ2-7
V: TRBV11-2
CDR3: CASSPNPDRGSEQYF
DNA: TGTGCCAGCAGCCCAAACCCGGACAGGGGTTCCGAGCAGTACTTC

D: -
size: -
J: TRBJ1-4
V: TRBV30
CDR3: CAWGAGPDPLQEKLFF
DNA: TGTGCCTGGGGCGCAGGGCCAGACCCACTACAGGAAAAACTGTTTTTT

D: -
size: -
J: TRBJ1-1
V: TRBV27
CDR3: CASSLSTNTEAFF
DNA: TGTGCCAGCAGTTTATCGACAAACACTGAAGCTTTCTTT

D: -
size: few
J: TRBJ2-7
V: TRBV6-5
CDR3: CASSPEQASTYEQYF
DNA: TGTGCCAGCAGTCCAGAACAGGCAAGCACCTACGAGCAGTACTTC

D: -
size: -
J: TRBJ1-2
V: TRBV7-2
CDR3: CASSSPGHLYGYTF
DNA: TGTGCCAGCAGCTCTCCGGGACACCTCTATGGCTACACCTTC

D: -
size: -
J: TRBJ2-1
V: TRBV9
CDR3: CASAGLIYNEQFF
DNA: TGTGCCAGCGCAGGACTAATATACAATGAGCAGTTCTTC

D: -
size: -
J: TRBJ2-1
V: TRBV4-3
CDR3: CASSPLSVSYNEQFF
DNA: TGCGCCAGCAGCCCCCTAAGTGTCTCCTACAATGAGCAGTTCTTC

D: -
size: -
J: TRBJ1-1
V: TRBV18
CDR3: CASSPVHYTEAFF
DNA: TGTGCCAGCTCACCGGTTCACTACACTGAAGCTTTCTTT

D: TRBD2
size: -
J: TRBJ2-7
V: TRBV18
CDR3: CASSGGSSGNYEQYF
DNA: TGTGCCAGCTCAGGGGGGTCTAGCGGGAACTACGAGCAGTACTTC

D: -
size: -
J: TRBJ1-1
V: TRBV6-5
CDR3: CASSTGNEAFF
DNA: TGTGCCAGCAGTACCGGGAACGAAGCTTTCTTT

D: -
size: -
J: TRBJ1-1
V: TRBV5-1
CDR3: CASSLNRVGTEAFF
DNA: TGCGCCAGCAGCTTAAACAGGGTTGGAACTGAAGCTTTCTTT

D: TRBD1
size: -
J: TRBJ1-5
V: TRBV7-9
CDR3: CASSPDRADQPQHF
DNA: TGTGCCAGCAGCCCCGACAGGGCCGATCAGCCCCAGCATTTT

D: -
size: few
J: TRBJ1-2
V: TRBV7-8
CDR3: CASSPRTDNYGYTF
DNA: TGTGCCAGCAGCCCAAGGACAGATAACTATGGCTACACCTTC

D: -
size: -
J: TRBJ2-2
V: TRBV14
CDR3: CASSFVPGQPTGELFF
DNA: TGTGCCAGCAGCTTCGTCCCGGGACAACCCACCGGGGAGCTGTTTTTT

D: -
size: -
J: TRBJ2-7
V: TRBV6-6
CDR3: CASSYVLLPGYEQYF
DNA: TGTGCCAGCAGTTACGTTCTACTCCCTGGCTACGAGCAGTACTTC

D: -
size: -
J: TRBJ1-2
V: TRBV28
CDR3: CASRRAGEANYGYTF
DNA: TGTGCCAGCAGAAGGGCAGGGGAAGCTAACTATGGCTACACCTTC

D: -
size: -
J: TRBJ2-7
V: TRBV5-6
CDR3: CASSSLPKADYEQYF
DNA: TGTGCCAGCAGCTCACTCCCCAAGGCAGACTACGAGCAGTACTTC

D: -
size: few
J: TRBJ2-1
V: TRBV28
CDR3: CASSSDVDSSSYNEQFF
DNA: TGTGCCAGCAGTTCCGACGTAGACAGCAGCTCCTACAATGAGCAGTTCTTC

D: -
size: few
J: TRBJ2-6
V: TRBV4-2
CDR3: CASSHANEHSGANVLTF
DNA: TGTGCCAGCAGCCATGCGAACGAGCACTCTGGGGCCAACGTCCTGACTTTC

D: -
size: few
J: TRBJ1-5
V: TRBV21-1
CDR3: CASQGGHNQPQHF
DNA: TGTGCCAGCCAGGGGGGCCACAATCAGCCCCAGCATTTT

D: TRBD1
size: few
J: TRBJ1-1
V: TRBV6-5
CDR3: CASSYQTGGNTEAFF
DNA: TGTGCCAGCAGTTATCAGACAGGGGGTAACACTGAAGCTTTCTTT